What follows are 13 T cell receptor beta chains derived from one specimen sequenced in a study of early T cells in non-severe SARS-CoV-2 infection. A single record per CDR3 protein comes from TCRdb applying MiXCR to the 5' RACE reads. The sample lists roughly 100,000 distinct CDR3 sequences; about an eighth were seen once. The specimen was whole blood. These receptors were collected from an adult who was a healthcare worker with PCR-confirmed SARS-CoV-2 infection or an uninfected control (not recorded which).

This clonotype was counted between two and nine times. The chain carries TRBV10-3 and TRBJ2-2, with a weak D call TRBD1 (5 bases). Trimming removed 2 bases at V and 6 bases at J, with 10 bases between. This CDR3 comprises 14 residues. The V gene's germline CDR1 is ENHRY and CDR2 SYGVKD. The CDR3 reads CAISEARVSGELFF. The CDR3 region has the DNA TGTGCCATCAGTGAGGCCAGGGTCTCCGGGGAGCTGTTTTTT.

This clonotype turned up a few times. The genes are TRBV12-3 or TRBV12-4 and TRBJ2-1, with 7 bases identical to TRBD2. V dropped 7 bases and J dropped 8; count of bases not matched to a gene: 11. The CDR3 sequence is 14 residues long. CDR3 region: CASKWGGSNDEQFF. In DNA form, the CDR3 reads TGTGCCAGCAAATGGGGCGGGAGTAACGATGAGCAGTTCTTC.

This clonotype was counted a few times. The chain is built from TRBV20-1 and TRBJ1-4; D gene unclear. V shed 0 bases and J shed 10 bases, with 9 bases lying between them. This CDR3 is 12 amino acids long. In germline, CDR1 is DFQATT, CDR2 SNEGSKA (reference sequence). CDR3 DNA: TGCAGTGCTAGAGACTCAACCGGAAAACTGTTTTTT. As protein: CSARDSTGKLFF.

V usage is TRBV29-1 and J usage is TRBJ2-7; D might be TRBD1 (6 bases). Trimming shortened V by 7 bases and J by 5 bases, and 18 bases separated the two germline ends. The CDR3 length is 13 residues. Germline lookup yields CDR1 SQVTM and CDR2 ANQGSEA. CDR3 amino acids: CSATGTGTHEQYF. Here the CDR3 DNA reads TGCAGCGCCACCGGTACAGGGACCCACGAGCAGTACTTC.

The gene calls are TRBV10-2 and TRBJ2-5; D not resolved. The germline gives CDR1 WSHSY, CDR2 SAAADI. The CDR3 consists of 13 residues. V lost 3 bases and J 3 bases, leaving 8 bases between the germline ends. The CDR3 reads CASSDPGEETQYF. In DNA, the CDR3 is TGCGCCAGCAGTGACCCGGGCGAAGAGACCCAGTACTTC.

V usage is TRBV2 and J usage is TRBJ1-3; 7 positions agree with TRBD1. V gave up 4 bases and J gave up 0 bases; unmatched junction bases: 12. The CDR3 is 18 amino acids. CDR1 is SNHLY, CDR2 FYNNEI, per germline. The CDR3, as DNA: TGTGCCAGCAGTGGAGGGACAGCCTCACCGAGCTCTGGAAACACCATATATTTT. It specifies CASSGGTASPSSGNTIYF.

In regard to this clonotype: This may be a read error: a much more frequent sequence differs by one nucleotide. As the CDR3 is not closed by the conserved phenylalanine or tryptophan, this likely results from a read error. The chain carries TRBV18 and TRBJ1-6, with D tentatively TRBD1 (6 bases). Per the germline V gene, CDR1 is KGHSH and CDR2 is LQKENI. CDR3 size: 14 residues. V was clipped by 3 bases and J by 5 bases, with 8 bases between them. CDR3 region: CASSPTGHNSPLHS. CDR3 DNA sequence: TGTGCCAGCTCACCGACAGGTCATAATTCACCCCTCCACTCT.

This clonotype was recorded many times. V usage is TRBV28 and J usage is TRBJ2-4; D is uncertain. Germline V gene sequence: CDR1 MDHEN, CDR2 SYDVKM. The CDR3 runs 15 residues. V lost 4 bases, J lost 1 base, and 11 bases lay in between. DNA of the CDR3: TGTGCCAGCAGTTCCTACATCGGTGCCAAAAACATTCAGTACTTC. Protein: CASSSYIGAKNIQYF.

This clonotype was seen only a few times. CDR3 sequence: CASSEGLAAYYEQYF. As DNA, the CDR3 is TGTGCCAGCAGCGAGGGACTAGCGGCATACTACGAGCAGTACTTC. The V and J genes are TRBV9 and TRBJ2-7, with 11 bases that match TRBD2. Per germline, CDR1 SGDLS and CDR2 YYNGEE. The CDR3 contains 15 residues. The ends lost 3 bases at V and 3 bases at J; junction bases unmatched: 5. Combining the CDR3 with reference TRBV9 and TRBJ2-7 gives the whole variable domain DSGVTQTPKHLITATGQRVTLRCSPRSGDLSVYWYQQSLDQGLQFLIQYYNGEERAKGNILERFSAQQFPDLHSELNLSSLELGDSALYFCASSEGLAAYYEQYFGPGTRLTVT.

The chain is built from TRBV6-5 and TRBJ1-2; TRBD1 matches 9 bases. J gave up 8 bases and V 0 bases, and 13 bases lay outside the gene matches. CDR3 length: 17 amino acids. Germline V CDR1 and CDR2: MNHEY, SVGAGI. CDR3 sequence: CASSYSPTGTGSSGYTF. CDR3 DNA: TGTGCCAGCAGTTACTCCCCTACAGGGACAGGGTCGTCCGGCTACACCTTC.

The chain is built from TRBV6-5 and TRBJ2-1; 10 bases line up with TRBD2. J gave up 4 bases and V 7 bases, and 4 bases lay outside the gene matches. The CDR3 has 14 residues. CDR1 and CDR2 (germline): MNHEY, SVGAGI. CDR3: CASIAGGLYNEQFF. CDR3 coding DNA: TGTGCCAGCATAGCGGGAGGCCTATACAATGAGCAGTTCTTC.

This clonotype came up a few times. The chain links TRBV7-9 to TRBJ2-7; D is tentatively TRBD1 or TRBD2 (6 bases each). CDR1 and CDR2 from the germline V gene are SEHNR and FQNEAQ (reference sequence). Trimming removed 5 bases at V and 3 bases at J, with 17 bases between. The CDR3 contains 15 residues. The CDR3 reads CASSVGGVPDYEQYF. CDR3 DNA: TGTGCCAGCAGCGTGGGGGGCGTGCCGGACTACGAGCAGTACTTC.

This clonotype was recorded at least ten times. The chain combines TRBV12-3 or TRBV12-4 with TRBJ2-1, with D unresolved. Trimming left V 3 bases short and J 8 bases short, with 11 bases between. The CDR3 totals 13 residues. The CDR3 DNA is TGTGCCAGCAGTTTCTTAGGAGCCCATGAGCAGTTCTTC. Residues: CASSFLGAHEQFF.